Listed here are 2 T cell receptor beta chains from one sample, sequenced in a study of blood T cell repertoires in COVID-19. Generated by immunoSEQ multiplex PCR, the TCRdb table keeps only in-frame clones and is missing some. The table shows fewer than 300,000 clones, with less than 90% occurring only once. Specimen: peripheral blood. Source of these receptors: a man in his sixties who had recovered from COVID-19.

This clone was seen just once. The rearrangement links TRBV11-2 to TRBJ2-2; 7 positions agree with TRBD1. The CDR3 is 17 residues long. Germline assignment: CDR1 SGHAT and CDR2 FQNNGV. Germline trimming cut 7 bases from V and 1 base from J; bases unmatched to any gene: 12. CDR3 in amino acids: CASTPAWGQRNTGELFF. CDR3 nucleotide sequence: TGTGCCAGCACTCCGGCTTGGGGACAGAGGAACACCGGGGAGCTGTTTTTT. The whole variable domain, filled in from reference TRBV11-2 and TRBJ2-2, reads EAGVAQSPRYKIIEKRQSVAFWCNPISGHATLYWYQQILGQGPKLLIQFQNNGVVDDSQLPKDRFSAERLKGVDSTLKIQPAKLEDSAVYLCASTPAWGQRNTGELFFGEGSRLTVL.

The J gene is TRBJ2-7, the V gene TRBV27; 9 nucleotides line up with TRBD1. Germline lookup yields CDR1 MNHEY and CDR2 SMNVEV (reference sequence). The junction had 12 bases not matched to a gene; V was cut back by 8 bases and J by 10 bases. The CDR3 contains 13 residues. In DNA form, the CDR3 reads TGTGCCAGCGGGAACTCCCGGGACAGGGAACAGTACTTC. Translated, it gives CASGNSRDREQYF.